One sample yielded the 14 T cell receptor beta chains listed below, sequenced in a study of blood T cell repertoires in COVID-19. Libraries were prepared by immunoSEQ multiplex PCR; TCRdb keeps only in-frame clonotypes and omits some of them. The repertoire holds hundreds of thousands of clones, with 85% as singletons. Material for sequencing was PBMCs or T cells enriched from blood (not recorded which). The receptors originated from a woman aged 25 to 45 who had been exposed to COVID-19.

V is TRBV5-5 and J is TRBJ1-2, with D possibly being TRBD1 (6 bases). Germline CDR1 is SGHKS and CDR2 is YYEKEE (reference sequence). Trimming shortened V by 1 base and J by 4 bases, and 8 bases separated the two germline ends. The CDR3 spans 13 residues. CDR3 protein: CASSLLGAYGYTF. CDR3 nucleotides: TGTGCCAGCAGCTTGTTGGGGGCCTATGGCTACACCTTC.

This clone was detected ten times or more. V is TRBV2 and J is TRBJ2-5; D may be TRBD2 (6 bases). The CDR3 is 14 amino acids. Trimming cost V 6 bases and J 2 bases, with 13 bases left between them. The germline V gene has CDR1 SNHLY and CDR2 FYNNEI. In DNA form, the CDR3 reads TGTGCCAGCAGGGTTAGCGGCCTGCAAGAGACCCAGTACTTC. Translated, it gives CASRVSGLQETQYF.

The rearrangement links TRBV30 to TRBJ1-3; weak D call: TRBD1 (6 bases). The CDR3 sequence is 15 residues long. V lost 7 bases and J lost 0, with 16 bases in between. Germline lookup yields CDR1 GTSNPN and CDR2 SVGIG (reference sequence). DNA for the CDR3: TGTGCCTTCCTACGCCCGGACAGCTCTGGAAACACCATATATTTT. This codes for CAFLRPDSSGNTIYF.

This sequence joins TRBV7-2 and TRBJ1-4, with 8 bases aligning to TRBD1. V lost 3 bases and J lost 5; bases outside the gene matches: 11. CDR1 is SGHTA and CDR2 is FQGNSA in the germline V gene. This CDR3 is 17 amino acids long. CDR3 DNA sequence: TGTGCCAGCAGCTTCGAATACGGGGACAGGAAAAATGAAAAACTGTTTTTT. Residues: CASSFEYGDRKNEKLFF.

Concerning this clone: The sample has other DNA sequences that encode this CDR3 too. This rearrangement joins TRBV28 to TRBJ1-5; D unclear. V lost 2 bases and J 1 base, leaving 6 bases between the germline ends. The CDR3 is 14 residues long. Germline V gene data show CDR1 as MDHEN and CDR2 as SYDVKM. The CDR3 bases are TGTGCCAGCAGTTTACGAGGGAGCAATCAGCCCCAGCATTTT. The encoded protein is CASSLRGSNQPQHF.

This clone was seen only once. The chain is built from TRBV30 and TRBJ1-1; 8 bases are a match to TRBD1. This CDR3 is 15 amino acids long. The germline CDR1 and CDR2 sequences are GTSNPN and SVGIG (reference sequence). With 5 bases clipped from V and 2 bases from J, the junction kept 10 bases outside the gene matches. The CDR3 is CAWATGTGLNTEAFF. The CDR3 nucleotides are TGTGCCTGGGCCACCGGGACAGGCCTTAACACTGAAGCTTTCTTT.

V gene TRBV28 combines with J gene TRBJ2-5; D gene uncertain. The CDR3 is made up of 13 amino acids. Between the trimmed V and J ends, which lost 3 bases and 5 bases, there was a span of 10 bases. Germline loops: CDR1 MDHEN, CDR2 SYDVKM. CDR3 nucleotides: TGTGCCAGCAGTTTCCTTGTCAGGGAGACCCAGTACTTC. It specifies CASSFLVRETQYF.

A few counts support this clone. The CDR3 loop is CASSSYGTEAFF. The CDR3 DNA follows: TGTGCCAGCAGTTCTTACGGTACTGAAGCTTTCTTT. This chain joins TRBV27 and TRBJ1-1; D not resolved. V lost 4 bases and J lost 5, with 8 bases in between. Germline lookup yields CDR1 MNHEY and CDR2 SMNVEV (reference sequence). The CDR3 spans 12 residues.

The chain carries TRBV29-1 and TRBJ1-2; D might be TRBD1 (5 bases). The germline V and J ends were trimmed by 6 bases and 3 bases, with 17 bases remaining between them. Germline V gene lookup returns CDR1 SQVTM and CDR2 ANQGSEA. CDR3 size: 14 residues. Here the CDR3 reads CSVNSPVTDYGYTF. The CDR3 nucleotides read TGCAGCGTAAACTCTCCCGTGACAGACTATGGCTACACCTTC.

The V call is TRBV7-9, the J call TRBJ1-5, with D maybe TRBD1 (5 bases). Germline V gene sequence: CDR1 SEHNR, CDR2 FQNEAQ (reference sequence). Trimming stripped 5 bases from V and 6 bases from J, with 11 bases between. CDR3 size: 13 residues. The CDR3 region is CASSLGRAQPQHF. For the CDR3, the DNA is TGTGCCAGCAGCCTGGGCAGGGCTCAGCCCCAGCATTTT.

The V gene is TRBV11-2, the J gene TRBJ1-2; 9 bases align to TRBD1. This CDR3 has 12 residues. CDR1 is SGHAT and CDR2 is FQNNGV in the germline V gene. V lost 3 bases, J lost 7 bases, and 0 bases stayed unmatched. In DNA, the CDR3 is TGTGCCAGCAGCTTGACAGGGGGTGGCTACACCTTC. It encodes CASSLTGGGYTF.

On this clone itself: Other DNA variants within this sample encode the same CDR3. The gene calls are TRBV28 and TRBJ2-7, with D possibly being TRBD1 (6 bases). Germline V gene lookup returns CDR1 MDHEN and CDR2 SYDVKM. The CDR3 consists of 14 residues. The ends were cut back, 6 bases at V and 0 bases at J, with 12 bases in the middle. The CDR3 loop is CASSFRGSSYEQYF. The CDR3 DNA sequence: TGTGCCAGCAGCTTCAGGGGAAGCTCCTACGAGCAGTACTTC.

Notes on this clone: A clone one base away is much larger, so this may be a read error. The chain is built from TRBV11-2 and TRBJ1-1; TRBD1 aligns across 7 bases. The germline gives CDR1 SGHAT, CDR2 FQNNGV. There are 13 residues in the CDR3. V was pared by 5 bases and J by 3 bases, with 3 bases of the junction left unmatched. The CDR3 loop reads CASSMGQYTEAFF. CDR3 bases: TGTGCCAGCAGCATGGGACAGTACACTGAAGCTTTCTTT.

The gene calls are TRBV30 and TRBJ1-2, with 10 bases fitting TRBD1. After removal of 4 bases from V and 6 bases from J, the junction contained 26 bases not matched to a gene. Germline lookup yields CDR1 GTSNPN and CDR2 SVGIG (reference sequence). CDR3 length: 20 residues. CDR3 sequence (DNA): TGTGCCTGGAATACGGGACAGGGGACGTCTACGAACCCGAACGAGGATGGCTACACCTTC. Protein product: CAWNTGQGTSTNPNEDGYTF.